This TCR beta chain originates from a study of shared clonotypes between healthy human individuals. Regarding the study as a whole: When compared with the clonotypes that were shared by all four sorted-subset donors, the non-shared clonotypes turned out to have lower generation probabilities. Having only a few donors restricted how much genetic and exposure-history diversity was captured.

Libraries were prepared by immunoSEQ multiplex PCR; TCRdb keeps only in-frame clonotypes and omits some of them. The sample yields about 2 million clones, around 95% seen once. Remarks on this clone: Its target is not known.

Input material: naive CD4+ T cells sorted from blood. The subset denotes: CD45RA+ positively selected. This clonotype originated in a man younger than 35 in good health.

The CDR3 bases are TGTGCCAGCCTATCTGGGCGGGCAGGGGCTAATGAAAAACTGTTTTTT. Protein product: CASLSGRAGANEKLFF. The V and J genes are TRBV25-1 and TRBJ1-4, with D possibly being TRBD1 (6 bases). This CDR3 is 16 amino acids long. The V gene's germline CDR1 is MGHDK and CDR2 SYGVNS. Trimming removed 8 bases at V and 3 bases at J, with 19 bases between.